This TCR beta chain was recovered during a study of blood T cell repertoires in COVID-19. Overall study: Sites in the United States, Italy and Spain provided acute and convalescent COVID-19 samples. The analysed material was cDNA or gDNA that came from T cells, B-cell-depleted T cells, or PBMCs.

How the authors handled the data: The authors estimated nucleated cell counts from reference gene primer amplification. Method: immunoSEQ multiplex PCR; TCRdb's copy keeps in-frame clones and lacks some. Clone size and V and J calls were adopted from that table, with D and trimming inferred from the DNA. This table has approximately 100,000 clones, more than 80% appearing once. The CDR3 totals 15 residues. V trimming: 5 bases; J trimming: 0 bases; junction bases outside the gene matches: 6. Germline values: CDR1 SNHLY, CDR2 FYNNEI. Sequenced input: peripheral blood. The gene calls are TRBV2 and TRBJ1-2; 7 bases agree with TRBD1. The TCR was taken from a woman aged 80 or over with acute or convalescent COVID-19. The CDR3 coding sequence is TGTGCCAGCAGTCGGGACAGATTCGCTAACTATGGCTACACCTTC. Translating gives CASSRDRFANYGYTF.